A single sample is the source of the 17 T cell receptor beta chains below, sequenced in a study of identical twins (dated by TCRdb to about 2016). Receptor libraries were prepared by 5' RACE. Sequencing used an Illumina HiSeq 2000. Clones were called with MiXCR by TCRdb after fastp trimmed the public reads at Q25, and only in-frame beta chains were retained. Rows with one shared CDR3 protein collapse into an entry with the most common genes and DNA. The sample yields some 1,700,000 distinct CDR3 sequences; about 31% were counted once. The ten biggest clones cover 0.25% to 0.3% of the sample. Sequenced material: cord blood. All receptors derive from a newborn girl in good health.

The sample holds a few counts of this clonotype. Written as DNA, the CDR3 is TGCAGTGCTAGGTTCCAGGGGAACACTGAAGCTTTCTTT. It encodes CSARFQGNTEAFF. The chain is built from TRBV20-1 and TRBJ1-1; tentative D call: TRBD1 (5 bases). CDR1 is DFQATT and CDR2 is SNEGSKA in the germline V gene (reference sequence). Trimming pared 3 bases from V and 1 base from J, leaving 9 bases between. The CDR3 spans 13 residues.

This clonotype was observed at least ten times. V is TRBV14 and J is TRBJ2-7; TRBD2 aligns across 9 bases. The CDR3 runs to 19 residues. V lost 2 bases and J lost 3; bases outside the gene matches: 17. The V gene's germline CDR1 is SGHDN and CDR2 FVKESK. In DNA form, the CDR3 reads TGTGCCAGCAGCCAAAAGTCACCCACCCTAGCGGGGAATTTCTACGAGCAGTACTTC. Translated, it gives CASSQKSPTLAGNFYEQYF.

The CDR3 loop reads CATSTTRNTQYF. CDR3 DNA sequence: TGTGCCACCAGCACTACAAGAAATACGCAGTATTTT. V usage is TRBV15 and J usage is TRBJ2-3; no firm D call. The CDR3 is made up of 12 amino acids. The V gene's germline CDR1 is LNHNV and CDR2 YYDKDF (reference sequence). With 4 bases removed from V and 7 bases from J, the gap between germline ends came to 9 bases.

This chain connects TRBV3-1 to TRBJ2-1, with D unresolved. CDR1 LGHDT and CDR2 YNNKEL come from the germline V gene (reference sequence). V was trimmed by 1 base and J by 8 bases, leaving 6 bases between them. The CDR3 is made up of 12 amino acids. CDR3: CASSQVAYEQFF. For the CDR3, the DNA is TGTGCCAGCAGCCAAGTTGCTTATGAGCAGTTCTTC.

This clonotype was picked up many times. The rearrangement uses TRBV20-1 and TRBJ2-5; D gene unclear. The length of the CDR3 is 12 residues. V lost 1 base and J 1 base, leaving 4 bases between the germline ends. CDR1 and CDR2 from the germline V gene are DFQATT and SNEGSKA (reference sequence). The CDR3 coding sequence is TGCAGTGCTAGAGCTTCCCAAGAGACCCAGTACTTC. Its protein product is CSARASQETQYF.

This clonotype has just a few counts. The gene calls are TRBV20-1 and TRBJ1-2; no firm D call. Germline-derived CDR1 and CDR2 are DFQATT and SNEGSKA (reference sequence). CDR3 size: 19 residues. Trimming shortened V by 0 bases and J by 2 bases, and 25 bases separated the two germline ends. CDR3 nucleotides: TGCAGTGCTAGAGAGCGAAGCGGGAGGAGTTATCGCAGCAACTATGGCTACACCTTC. Its protein product is CSARERSGRSYRSNYGYTF.

This chain uses TRBV7-9 with TRBJ1-2, with TRBD1 matching 10 bases. J was trimmed by 7 bases and V by 1 base; bases with no gene match: 9. The V gene's germline CDR1 is SEHNR and CDR2 FQNEAQ (reference sequence). The CDR3 is 16 amino acids. The chain's CDR3 is CASSLGPPRTGGGYTF. Here the CDR3 DNA reads TGTGCCAGCAGCTTAGGCCCCCCCCGGACAGGGGGTGGCTACACCTTC. The full variable domain, rest sourced from reference TRBV7-9 and TRBJ1-2, is DTGVSQNPRHKITKRGQNVTFRCDPISEHNRLYWYRQTLGQGPEFLTYFQNEAQLEKSRLLSDRFSAERPKGSFSTLEIQRTEQGDSAMYLCASSLGPPRTGGGYTFGSGTRLTVV.

The genes are TRBV20-1 and TRBJ1-4, with D possibly TRBD1 on 6 matching bases. This CDR3 contains 14 residues. Trimming shortened V by 8 bases and J by 3 bases, and 16 bases separated the two germline ends. CDR1 is DFQATT and CDR2 is SNEGSKA in the germline V gene (reference sequence). Written as DNA, the CDR3 is TGCAGTTCGTCCCCGGGACACTCTAATGAAAAACTGTTTTTT. Translated, it gives CSSSPGHSNEKLFF.

This chain connects TRBV19 to TRBJ1-1, with D unresolved. The germline CDR1 and CDR2 sequences are LNHDA and SQIVND (reference sequence). V lost 6 bases and J lost 1, with 12 bases in between. The CDR3 totals 14 residues. In DNA, the CDR3 is TGTGCCAGTAGGGGCGGTTCTGGGAACACTGAAGCTTTCTTT. It is translated as CASRGGSGNTEAFF. The full variable domain, rest sourced from reference TRBV19 and TRBJ1-1, is DGGITQSPKYLFRKEGQNVTLSCEQNLNHDAMYWYRQDPGQGLRLIYYSQIVNDFQKGDIAEGYSVSREKKESFPLTVTSAQKNPTAFYLCASRGGSGNTEAFFGQGTRLTVV.

This clonotype has more than one count but fewer than ten. The chain carries TRBV11-2 and TRBJ2-5, with a possible D match to TRBD2 (6 bases). Trimming took 4 bases from V and 3 from J, leaving 9 bases between them. This CDR3 is built from 13 residues. Germline loops: CDR1 SGHAT, CDR2 FQNNGV. The CDR3, as DNA: TGTGCCAGCAGCTCCCGACTAGAAGAGACCCAGTACTTC. Amino acid sequence: CASSSRLEETQYF.

The chain uses TRBV4-1 and TRBJ2-3; tentative D call: TRBD2 (5 bases). The germline V gene encodes CDR1 MGHRA and CDR2 YSYEKL. This CDR3 is built from 16 residues. Deletions cut 1 base from V and 1 base from J, with 12 bases between. This CDR3 is CASSQAGLGGTDTQYF. CDR3 coding DNA: TGCGCCAGCAGCCAAGCTGGCCTCGGGGGCACAGATACGCAGTATTTT.

This chain joins TRBV20-1 and TRBJ1-1; D is unclear. Per the germline V gene, CDR1 is DFQATT and CDR2 is SNEGSKA (reference sequence). Trimming stripped 0 bases from V and 10 bases from J, with 0 bases between. The CDR3 runs 8 residues. CDR3 nucleotide sequence: TGCAGTGCTAGAGAAGCTTTCTTT. Its protein product is CSAREAFF.

This chain joins TRBV20-1 and TRBJ1-6; no clear D gene. Germline-derived CDR1 and CDR2 are DFQATT and SNEGSKA (reference sequence). V was pared by 0 bases and J by 2 bases, with 8 bases between. The CDR3 runs 15 residues. The CDR3 here is CSAREGSAYNSPLHF. The CDR3 DNA sequence: TGCAGTGCTAGAGAAGGTAGCGCCTATAATTCACCCCTCCACTTT.

There are a few counts of this clonotype. This sequence joins TRBV20-1 and TRBJ1-2, with unresolved D. V was trimmed by 4 bases and J by 5 bases, leaving 5 bases between them. Germline loops: CDR1 DFQATT, CDR2 SNEGSKA (reference sequence). This CDR3 region has 10 residues. This CDR3 reads CSAKQYGYTF. CDR3 sequence (DNA): TGCAGTGCTAAACAGTATGGCTACACCTTC.

V is TRBV20-1 and J is TRBJ1-3, with D unclear. CDR1 is DFQATT, CDR2 SNEGSKA, per germline (reference sequence). CDR3 length equals 13 residues. Trimming cost V 3 bases and J 4 bases, with 10 bases left between them. CDR3 amino acids: CSARETRGNTIYF. The CDR3 DNA sequence: TGCAGTGCTAGGGAGACAAGAGGAAACACCATATATTTT.

This clonotype was seen only a few times. The V gene is TRBV10-2, the J gene TRBJ2-5; D may match TRBD1 or TRBD2 (5 bases each). Judging by the DNA end, TRBJ2-7 fits better; the J call may be wrong. This CDR3 is built from 15 residues. Germline values: CDR1 WSHSY, CDR2 SAAADI. The chain's CDR3 is CASGAPGADPYEQYF. In nucleotides, the CDR3 is TGCGCCAGCGGGGCTCCCGGGGCAGACCCGTACGAGCAGTACTTC.

The chain uses TRBV9 and TRBJ1-1, with 9 nucleotides matching TRBD1. Germline CDR1 is SGDLS and CDR2 is YYNGEE. The CDR3 loop spans 17 amino acids. Germline trimming cut 0 bases from V and 0 bases from J; bases unmatched to any gene: 6. The DNA of the CDR3 is TGTGCCAGCAGCGTAGAGGACAGGGGTGGAATGAACACTGAAGCTTTCTTT. Translating gives CASSVEDRGGMNTEAFF.